The next 30 T cell receptor beta chains were all read from a single sample in a study of Graves' ophthalmopathy and Graves' hyperthyroidism. Using RNA transcripts, the TCR beta CDR3 regions were amplified. The first round was an RT-PCR with HTBI primers, and the second round was a multiplex PCR. TCRdb fed the multiplex PCR reads into MiXCR, producing one record per CDR3 protein. The top ten clones hold roughly 42% of a sample with 200,000 to 250,000 distinct CDR3 sequences, about 22% of them seen once. The specimen was peripheral blood. The source is a woman in her fifties or sixties with Graves' ophthalmopathy.

This clonotype was detected only a few times. A read error is possible here, since a much larger clone lies one base away. This chain joins TRBV20-1 and TRBJ1-5; 7 nucleotides align to TRBD1. V shed 8 bases, J shed 6 bases, and the junction held 13 bases outside the gene matches. This CDR3 has 14 amino acids. Germline V gives CDR1 DFQATT, CDR2 SNEGSKA (reference sequence). The CDR3 DNA reads as TGCAGTACTCGAGGCAACAGGGGTGCTCAGCCCCAGCATTTT. Its protein is CSTRGNRGAQPQHF.

This clonotype was seen many times. This chain uses TRBV28 with TRBJ1-5; D perhaps matches TRBD1 (5 bases). This CDR3 spans 16 amino acids. The V gene lost 3 bases and the J gene lost 1 base, with 13 bases spanning the gap. CDR1 is MDHEN, CDR2 SYDVKM, per germline. CDR3 bases: TGTGCCAGCAGTTTGGGAGGGGCAGGAAGCAATCAGCCCCAGCATTTT. Translating it yields CASSLGGAGSNQPQHF.

This clonotype was counted at least ten times. The rearrangement joins TRBV12-5 to TRBJ2-5; 11 nucleotides align to TRBD2. The CDR3 is 13 amino acids. Unmatched junction bases numbered 5, after V lost 7 bases and J lost 7 bases. Germline CDR1 is LGHNT and CDR2 is FRNRAP. The CDR3 DNA follows: TGTGCTAGTGTCCTTAGCGGGAGGGGGACCCAGTACTTC. Encoded protein: CASVLSGRGTQYF. Variable domain in full (rest from reference TRBV12-5 and TRBJ2-5): DARVTQTPRHKVTEMGQEVTMRCQPILGHNTVFWYRQTMMQGLELLAYFRNRAPLDDSGMPKDRFSAEMPDATLATLKIQPSEPRDSAVYFCASVLSGRGTQYFGPGTRLLVL.

Many counts were recorded for this clonotype. This chain connects TRBV20-1 to TRBJ2-4, with 8 bases aligning to TRBD2. V dropped 1 base and J dropped 9; count of bases not matched to a gene: 5. This CDR3 spans 13 amino acids. Germline V gene lookup returns CDR1 DFQATT and CDR2 SNEGSKA (reference sequence). The CDR3 DNA reads TGCAGTGCTAGAGGCCAGCGGGAGTCCATTCAGTACTTC. Its translation: CSARGQRESIQYF.

The table lists this clonotype with many counts. The V gene is TRBV7-2, the J gene TRBJ2-7; D gene uncertain. Deletions cut 1 base from V and 2 bases from J, with 9 bases between. The CDR3 contains 14 residues. Germline V gives CDR1 SGHTA, CDR2 FQGNSA. CDR3 DNA: TGTGCCAGCAGCTTAGAACCAGTTCCCTACGAGCAGTACTTC. As protein: CASSLEPVPYEQYF.

This clonotype has at least ten counts. V is TRBV6-1 and J is TRBJ1-1; D ambiguous. Germline loops: CDR1 MNHNS, CDR2 SASEGT. The CDR3 has 15 amino acids. Deletions cut 4 bases from V and 5 bases from J, with 17 bases between. This CDR3 is CASSAVSLEETEAFF. CDR3 DNA: TGTGCCAGCAGTGCCGTTAGTCTTGAGGAGACTGAAGCTTTCTTT.

This clonotype has at least ten counts. The chain carries TRBV20-1 and TRBJ2-7, with a weak D call TRBD2 (5 bases). Germline V lookup: CDR1 DFQATT, CDR2 SNEGSKA (reference sequence). Trimming stripped 2 bases from V and 9 bases from J, with 8 bases between. The CDR3 consists of 10 residues. The CDR3 loop reads CSARILAQYF. The CDR3 DNA is TGCAGTGCTAGAATCCTAGCGCAGTACTTC.

V usage is TRBV12-3 or TRBV12-4 and J usage is TRBJ2-5, with D hard to call. This CDR3 contains 13 residues. V was pared by 8 bases and J by 0 bases, with 10 bases between. In nucleotides, the CDR3 is TGTGCCAGCGGTAACAGTAACCAAGAGACCCAGTACTTC. Its protein product is CASGNSNQETQYF.

This clonotype was seen at least ten times. This chain uses TRBV29-1 with TRBJ2-5; the match to TRBD1 covers 8 bases. Germline-derived CDR1 and CDR2 are SQVTM and ANQGSEA. With V trimmed by 5 bases and J by 1 base, 3 bases remained unmatched. The CDR3 runs to 13 residues. The CDR3 spells CSVQGQVQETQYF. DNA for the CDR3: TGCAGCGTTCAGGGACAGGTCCAAGAGACCCAGTACTTC. Using reference TRBV29-1 and TRBJ2-5 for the parts outside the CDR3, the full variable domain is SAVISQKPSRDICQRGTSLTIQCQVDSQVTMMFWYRQQPGQSLTLIATANQGSEATYESGFVIDKFPISRPNLTFSTLTVSNMSPEDSSIYLCSVQGQVQETQYFGPGTRLLVL.

This clonotype was detected only a few times. The chain has TRBV12-3 or TRBV12-4 and TRBJ2-7, with D perhaps assigned TRBD1 or TRBD2 (5 bases each). The CDR3 consists of 14 residues. V was cut by 0 bases and J by 0 bases, with 6 bases left in between. CDR3: CASSLAGVSYEQYF. Here the CDR3 DNA reads TGTGCCAGCAGTTTAGCGGGGGTCTCCTACGAGCAGTACTTC.

The chain uses TRBV7-2 and TRBJ2-7; no reliable D call. The germline CDR1 and CDR2 sequences are SGHTA and FQGNSA. This CDR3 region has 13 residues. The V end lost 2 bases, the J end lost 0 bases, and 5 bases lay between the germline ends. The DNA for the CDR3 is TGTGCCAGCAGCTTATACAACTCCTACGAGCAGTACTTC. Residues: CASSLYNSYEQYF.

This clonotype showed up many times. J is TRBJ1-6 and V is TRBV28, with D unclear. V shed 3 bases and J shed 2 bases, with 11 bases lying between them. The germline V gene has CDR1 MDHEN and CDR2 SYDVKM. This CDR3 is 16 amino acids long. CDR3 nucleotides: TGTGCCAGCAGTTTCGCGCAGGCAACCTATAATTCACCCCTCCACTTT. It is translated as CASSFAQATYNSPLHF. The full variable domain, its missing parts supplied by reference TRBV28 and TRBJ1-6, is DVKVTQSSRYLVKRTGEKVFLECVQDMDHENMFWYRQDPGLGLRLIYFSYDVKMKEKGDIPEGYSVSREKKERFSLILESASTNQTSMYLCASSFAQATYNSPLHFGNGTRLTVT.

The chain combines TRBV6-5 with TRBJ2-7; TRBD1 aligns across 9 bases. Trimming removed 4 bases from V and 5 bases from J; junction bases left unmatched: 6. The CDR3 consists of 14 residues. The germline CDR1 and CDR2 sequences are MNHEY and SVGAGI. CDR3 loop: CASSSTGQGNEQYF. The CDR3 DNA follows: TGTGCCAGCAGTTCGACGGGACAGGGCAACGAGCAGTACTTC.

This clonotype was seen repeatedly, ten times or more. The chain links TRBV24-1 to TRBJ2-2; either TRBD1 or TRBD2 may fit D (5 bases each). V lost 4 bases and J 0 bases, leaving 14 bases between the germline ends. Per germline, CDR1 KGHDR and CDR2 SFDVKD. The CDR3 has 17 amino acids. CDR3 amino acids: CATSDLGRTTNTGELFF. CDR3 sequence (DNA): TGTGCCACCAGTGACCTGGGACGGACGACGAACACCGGGGAGCTGTTTTTT.

This clonotype was counted once. The CDR3 coding sequence is TGTGCCAGCAGTGAAGGGTTTACTTGGGCGGCTTTCTTT. Its protein is CASSEGFTWAAFF. The chain couples TRBV6-1 to TRBJ1-1; D ambiguous. From germline, CDR1 is MNHNS and CDR2 SASEGT. Deletions cut 1 base from V and 11 bases from J, with 14 bases between. The CDR3 length is 13 residues.

In its sample, this clonotype was seen a few times. Relative to the germline gene, one junction end is altered; a read error may explain this. This sequence joins TRBV4-2 and TRBJ1-5; TRBD1 matches 12 bases. Germline lookup yields CDR1 LGHNA and CDR2 YNFKEQ. The CDR3 has 18 residues. The DNA for the CDR3 is TGTGCCAGCAGCGTTTCGGGACAGGGGGCGGGTAGCAGTCAGCCCCAGCATTTT. Its translation: CASSVSGQGAGSSQPQHF.

This clonotype was recorded a few times. CDR3 sequence: CASSLIGGRGYTF. As DNA, the CDR3 is TGTGCCAGCAGCTTAATTGGTGGTCGTGGCTACACCTTC. J is TRBJ1-2 and V is TRBV7-3, with D uncertain. The CDR3 loop spans 13 amino acids. Trimming cost V 1 base and J 7 bases, with 10 bases left between them. Germline V lookup: CDR1 SGHTA, CDR2 FQGTGA.

This clonotype was observed many times. The chain has TRBV28 and TRBJ2-7; TRBD1 matches at 8 bases. CDR3 length: 17 residues. In germline, CDR1 is MDHEN, CDR2 SYDVKM. Trimming took 3 bases from V and 2 from J; bases not matched to a gene: 12. The CDR3 is CASSFNPGGGLTYEQYF. The CDR3, as DNA: TGTGCCAGCAGTTTTAATCCAGGGGGCGGATTAACCTACGAGCAGTACTTC.

This clonotype was counted at least ten times. The V and J genes are TRBV11-1 and TRBJ2-7; D is possibly TRBD2 (5 bases). V dropped 5 bases and J dropped 7 bases, with 21 bases sitting between them. The V gene's germline CDR1 is SGHAT and CDR2 FQDESV (reference sequence). The CDR3 is made up of 15 amino acids. CDR3 residues: CASSPANPSPGEQYF. The CDR3 region has the DNA TGTGCCAGCAGCCCCGCAAACCCGTCCCCGGGAGAGCAGTACTTC.

The sample holds a few counts of this clonotype. V is TRBV11-3 and J is TRBJ2-2, with D possibly TRBD2 on 5 matching bases. V was pared by 5 bases and J by 6 bases, with 10 bases between. CDR3 length: 13 residues. The germline CDR1 and CDR2 sequences are SGHNT and YENEEA. The CDR3, as DNA: TGTGCCAGCAGCCCCGGGGTGTCCGGGGAGCTGTTTTTT. Its protein is CASSPGVSGELFF.

The sample holds many counts of this clonotype. This chain joins TRBV12-3 or TRBV12-4 and TRBJ1-1; no firm D call. V lost 3 bases and J lost 4, with 9 bases in between. This CDR3 region has 13 residues. The CDR3 DNA follows: TGTGCCAGCAGTTTCAGAGGCCTCACTGAAGCTTTCTTT. Protein sequence: CASSFRGLTEAFF.

The chain couples TRBV12-3 or TRBV12-4 to TRBJ2-7; either TRBD1 or TRBD2 may supply D (5 bases each). The V gene lost 3 bases and the J gene lost 6 bases, with 18 bases spanning the gap. This CDR3 contains 15 residues. DNA of the CDR3: TGTGCCAGCAGTTTTGCATCCAGCTGGGGGACCGAGCAGTACTTC. This encodes CASSFASSWGTEQYF.

This clonotype was seen at least ten times. The rearrangement links TRBV11-2 to TRBJ2-2; a weak D match, TRBD2 (6 bases). Germline V CDR1 and CDR2: SGHAT, FQNNGV. Trimming left V 3 bases short and J 6 bases short, with 14 bases between. This CDR3 region has 15 residues. CDR3 residues: CASSLTGLSAGELFF. CDR3 DNA: TGTGCCAGCAGCTTGACGGGACTCTCGGCCGGGGAGCTGTTTTTT.

This clonotype was detected ten times or more. CDR3 DNA: TGCAGCGTTGAAAGCGGGCAAGAGACCCAGTACTTC. Its protein product is CSVESGQETQYF. This chain links TRBV29-1 with TRBJ2-5, with D possibly being TRBD2 (6 bases). From germline, CDR1 is SQVTM and CDR2 ANQGSEA. The CDR3 covers 12 residues. The V and J ends lost 2 bases and 2 bases respectively, with 6 bases between them.

This clonotype was observed a handful of times. V and J are TRBV5-1 and TRBJ1-3; D not resolved. There are 14 residues in the CDR3. Germline CDR1 SGHRS, CDR2 YFSETQ. The V end was cut by 2 bases, the J end by 2 bases, with 8 bases between. The CDR3: CASSFDKPGNTIYF. For the CDR3, the DNA is TGCGCCAGCAGCTTCGACAAACCTGGAAACACCATATATTTT.

This clonotype turned up a few times. This chain connects TRBV4-1 to TRBJ2-7; a weak D match, TRBD1 (5 bases). The V gene lost 2 bases and the J gene lost 3 bases, with 11 bases spanning the gap. Per germline, CDR1 MGHRA and CDR2 YSYEKL. This CDR3 has 14 amino acids. Here the CDR3 DNA reads TGCGCCAGCAGCCAACGGACACTGAACTACGAGCAGTACTTC. It codes for CASSQRTLNYEQYF.

The sample holds many counts of this clonotype. The junction and the germline gene differ at one end; a read error may be behind it. The V call is TRBV19, the J call TRBJ1-5; no definite D call. Germline CDR1 reads LNHDA; CDR2 reads SQIVND (reference sequence). The CDR3 is made up of 15 amino acids. This CDR3 is CASSTAMNSNRPQHF. The CDR3 nucleotides are TGTGCCAGTAGTACTGCGATGAATAGCAATCGGCCCCAGCATTTT.

This clonotype appeared many times. The rearrangement joins TRBV28 to TRBJ2-5; maybe TRBD2 (5 bases). This CDR3 is built from 16 residues. The V end lost 5 bases, the J end lost 4 bases, and 20 bases lay between the germline ends. In germline, CDR1 is MDHEN, CDR2 SYDVKM. Written as DNA, the CDR3 is TGTGCCAGCAGTCTCTTAGGCAGGCGGGCGGGAGAGACCCAGTACTTC. This sequence encodes CASSLLGRRAGETQYF.

The DNA for the CDR3 is TGCAGTGCTAGTTTGCTGCCCTACGAGCAGTACTTC. Protein: CSASLLPYEQYF. The chain recombines TRBV20-1 with TRBJ2-7; D is unresolved. Germline V lookup: CDR1 DFQATT, CDR2 SNEGSKA (reference sequence). V gave up 3 bases and J gave up 2 bases, with 8 bases separating them. The CDR3 extends over 12 amino acids.

The chain uses TRBV12-3 or TRBV12-4 and TRBJ2-5, with TRBD2 identical over 13 bases. The CDR3 is 15 residues long. The V gene end was trimmed by 3 bases and the J gene end by 5 bases; junction bases not matched to a gene: 3. Here the CDR3 reads CASSFGTSGTETQYF. In DNA, the CDR3 is TGTGCCAGCAGTTTCGGGACTAGCGGGACGGAGACCCAGTACTTC.